This TCR beta chain was found in a study of early T cells in non-severe SARS-CoV-2 infection. Study background: Bulk RNA from unsorted whole blood was sequenced; chains were unpaired.

For this clonotype: The antigen remains unidentified.

V was pared by 1 base and J by 3 bases, with 10 bases between. Germline values: CDR1 LGHDT, CDR2 YNNKEL (reference sequence). The CDR3 totals 14 residues. Study results and limitations: VDJdb-based matching was biased toward anti-spike CD8 responses and missed private and CD4 specificities.

Individual cDNA molecules each received unique molecular identifiers attached to them. Each CDR3 protein is one row after TCRdb ran MiXCR on the 5' RACE reads. This table holds about 49,000 distinct CDR3 sequences, more than 5.5% found once. The TCR was taken from an adult who was a healthcare worker with PCR-confirmed SARS-CoV-2 infection or an uninfected control (not recorded which). The specimen was whole blood, collected at baseline. The chain joins TRBV3-1 to TRBJ2-7; no clear D gene. CDR3 sequence: CASSQGAASYEQYF. The CDR3 nucleotides are TGTGCCAGCAGCCAAGGGGCAGCTAGCTACGAGCAGTACTTC.